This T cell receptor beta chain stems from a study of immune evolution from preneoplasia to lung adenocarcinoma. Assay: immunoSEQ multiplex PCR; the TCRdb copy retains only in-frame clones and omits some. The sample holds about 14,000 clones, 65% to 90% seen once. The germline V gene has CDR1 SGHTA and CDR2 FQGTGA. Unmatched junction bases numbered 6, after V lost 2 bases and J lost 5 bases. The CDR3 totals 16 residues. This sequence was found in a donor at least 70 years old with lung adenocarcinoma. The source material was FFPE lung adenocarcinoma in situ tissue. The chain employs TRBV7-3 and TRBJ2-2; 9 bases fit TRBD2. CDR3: CASSLAGGSGTGELFF. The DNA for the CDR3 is TGTGCCAGCAGCTTAGCGGGAGGGAGCGGAACCGGGGAGCTGTTTTTT.